Below are 4 T cell receptor beta chains sequenced from a single sample in a study of T cells in Graves' hyperthyroidism and ophthalmopathy. TCR beta CDR3 regions were amplified from RNA transcripts. TCR CDR3 underwent first-round RT-PCR with the HTBI primer set. TCRdb reanalysed the multiplex PCR reads using MiXCR and keeps one entry per CDR3 protein. Found here are a few hundred thousand distinct CDR3 sequences, roughly 14% of them singletons; the top ten hold 7.7%. The sample consisted of blood. The receptors here all came from a woman younger than 30 with Graves' hyperthyroidism.

This clonotype occurred many times. V gene TRBV6-1 combines with J gene TRBJ1-5; tentative D call: TRBD1 (6 bases). The CDR3 is made up of 14 amino acids. Per the germline V gene, CDR1 is MNHNS and CDR2 is SASEGT. V was clipped by 6 bases and J by 0 bases, with 9 bases between them. The CDR3 DNA sequence: TGTGCCAGCAGCAGGGGTTATAGCAATCAGCCCCAGCATTTT. Its protein is CASSRGYSNQPQHF.

This clonotype was recorded at least ten times. This sequence joins TRBV2 and TRBJ2-5, with D uncertain. CDR1 and CDR2 from the germline V gene are SNHLY and FYNNEI. Trimming took 1 base from V and 7 from J, leaving 10 bases between them. The CDR3 runs to 13 residues. The CDR3 bases are TGTGCCAGCAGTGAAGGCGTAAGGATGACCCAGTACTTC. This codes for CASSEGVRMTQYF.

In this sample, this clonotype turned up a few times. The chain combines TRBV14 with TRBJ1-4, with 7 bases identical to TRBD1. The CDR3 is 15 amino acids. V lost 4 bases, J lost 3 bases, and 5 bases stayed unmatched. CDR1 is SGHDN, CDR2 FVKESK, per germline. CDR3 nucleotides: TGTGCCAGCAGCCGAAACAGGGGTGCTAATGAAAAACTGTTTTTT. It is translated as CASSRNRGANEKLFF.

The table lists this clonotype with many counts. J is TRBJ2-5 and V is TRBV6-1; TRBD1 matches 8 bases. Losses at the gene ends were 6 bases for V and 7 bases for J; bases not matched to a gene: 13. Germline CDR1 and CDR2: MNHNS and SASEGT. This CDR3 is 15 amino acids long. The CDR3 coding sequence is TGTGCCAGCAGGCCGGGACAGGCGTCAGGGGGGACCCAGTACTTC. It is translated as CASRPGQASGGTQYF.